Shown below are 9 T cell receptor beta chains from a single sample sequenced in a study of low-dose radiotherapy and immunotherapy resistance in tumors. TRAV- and TRBV-specific primers primed first-strand cDNA, covering alpha and beta chains. It was with a constant-region primer and a V-primer adapter that TCRs were amplified over approximately 20 PCR cycles. TCRdb independently ran MiXCR on the reads; one entry per CDR3 protein. The sample carries around 36,000 distinct CDR3 sequences, about 28% recorded once. Time point noted: before trial treatment. Specimen: PBMCs, collected before treatment. These TCRs come from a male donor with gallbladder cancer.

V usage is TRBV5-3 and J usage is TRBJ2-7; the match to TRBD2 covers 8 bases. TRBV5-3 is recorded as an ORF, its role being uncertain. The ends lost 8 bases at V and 2 bases at J; junction bases unmatched: 15. This CDR3 is 16 amino acids long. CDR3 protein: CASSRKGGLVTYEQYF. The CDR3 DNA reads as TGTGCCAGCAGCCGCAAGGGGGGACTAGTCACCTACGAGCAGTACTTC.

This clonotype was counted ten times or more. The chain is built from TRBV7-9 and TRBJ1-6; no firm D call. V dropped 2 bases and J dropped 0 bases, with 11 bases sitting between them. Germline loops: CDR1 SEHNR, CDR2 FQNEAQ (reference sequence). The CDR3 is 17 amino acids. The CDR3 DNA is TGTGCCAGCAGCTTATTAGGCCAGAGCTCCTATAATTCACCCCTCCACTTT. It is translated as CASSLLGQSSYNSPLHF. The whole variable domain, remainder taken from reference TRBV7-9 and TRBJ1-6, is DTGVSQNPRHKITKRGQNVTFRCDPISEHNRLYWYRQTLGQGPEFLTYFQNEAQLEKSRLLSDRFSAERPKGSFSTLEIQRTEQGDSAMYLCASSLLGQSSYNSPLHFGNGTRLTVT.

In its sample, this clonotype was seen many times. The rearrangement links TRBV7-9 to TRBJ2-3; a weak D match, TRBD2 (6 bases). This CDR3 comprises 18 residues. The germline V gene encodes CDR1 SEHNR and CDR2 FQNEAQ (reference sequence). V gave up 4 bases and J gave up 0 bases, with 20 bases separating them. CDR3 nucleotide sequence: TGTGCCAGCAGCTCCCGGGCGGGGCCACTTTCTAGCACAGATACGCAGTATTTT. Encoded protein: CASSSRAGPLSSTDTQYF.

This clonotype was recorded many times. This sequence joins TRBV12-3 or TRBV12-4 and TRBJ1-2; TRBD1 matches 7 bases. There are 14 residues in the CDR3. The V gene end was trimmed by 0 bases and the J gene end by 3 bases; junction bases not matched to a gene: 1. CDR3 sequence (DNA): TGTGCCAGCAGTTTAGCCACAGGGGACTATGGCTACACCTTC. This sequence encodes CASSLATGDYGYTF.

At least ten counts were recorded for this clonotype. CDR3 nucleotide sequence: TGCGCCAGCAGCCAAGAAGGGGGGGATGGCTACACCTTC. It specifies CASSQEGGDGYTF. This chain uses TRBV4-1 with TRBJ1-2, with D perhaps TRBD1 (6 bases). Germline V gene lookup returns CDR1 MGHRA and CDR2 YSYEKL. The V end lost 0 bases, the J end lost 6 bases, and 8 bases lay between the germline ends. CDR3 length equals 13 residues.

Ten or more counts support this clonotype. The CDR3 protein is CASRAGQGAEAFF. The DNA of the CDR3 is TGTGCCAGCAGGGCTGGACAGGGGGCTGAAGCTTTCTTT. J is TRBJ1-1 and V is TRBV12-3 or TRBV12-4; 10 nucleotides line up with TRBD1. V gave up 6 bases and J gave up 6 bases; unmatched junction bases: 4. The CDR3 extends over 13 amino acids.

In its sample, this clonotype ranks as medium-sized. The chain has TRBV28 and TRBJ2-5; 7 positions match TRBD2. CDR1 and CDR2 from the germline V gene are MDHEN and SYDVKM. The CDR3 has 15 amino acids. The ends lost 7 bases at V and 4 bases at J; junction bases unmatched: 12. CDR3 nucleotides: TGTGCCAGCACCGAAACCCCGTCTAGCGGAGAGACCCAGTACTTC. It encodes CASTETPSSGETQYF. Looking up the rest from reference TRBV28 and TRBJ2-5 gives the full variable domain: DVKVTQSSRYLVKRTGEKVFLECVQDMDHENMFWYRQDPGLGLRLIYFSYDVKMKEKGDIPEGYSVSREKKERFSLILESASTNQTSMYLCASTETPSSGETQYFGPGTRLLVL.

The chain joins TRBV12-3 or TRBV12-4 to TRBJ1-2, with 10 bases that match TRBD1. Trimming took 1 base from V and 7 from J; bases not matched to a gene: 12. The CDR3 loop spans 17 amino acids. The DNA of the CDR3 is TGTGCCAGCAGTTTAGAGGTTTACGGGACAGGGGTTTCTGGCTACACCTTC. It yields the protein CASSLEVYGTGVSGYTF.

This clonotype was picked up many times. The rearrangement uses TRBV13 and TRBJ1-6, with a tentative D call TRBD1 (5 bases). There are 17 residues in the CDR3. With 7 bases removed from V and 5 bases from J, the gap between germline ends came to 21 bases. Germline V gives CDR1 PRHDT, CDR2 FYEKMQ (reference sequence). The CDR3 DNA is TGTGCCAGCACCGACGGGCTCCATACGGGGGATAATTCACCCCTCCACTTT. This translates into CASTDGLHTGDNSPLHF.